This T cell receptor (beta chain) is drawn from a study of blood T cell repertoires in COVID-19. Assay used: immunoSEQ multiplex PCR; TCRdb lists only in-frame clones, some missing. The table records about 270,000 clones, 81% of them present only once. The germline V and J ends were trimmed by 3 bases and 0 bases, with 13 bases remaining between them. The CDR3 extends over 16 amino acids. Per the germline V gene, CDR1 is KGHSH and CDR2 is LQKENI. This clone appeared once. The genes are TRBV18 and TRBJ2-3, with D perhaps matching TRBD2 (5 bases). The sequence was obtained from a woman in her sixties or seventies with active or convalescent COVID-19. Sequencing was performed on peripheral blood. CDR3: CASSPFQEVSTDTQYF. The CDR3 bases are TGTGCCAGCTCACCTTTCCAGGAGGTTAGCACAGATACGCAGTATTTT.